These T cell receptor beta chains were read from a single sample in a study of PD-L1 blockade in urothelial cancer. Method: immunoSEQ multiplex PCR; TCRdb's copy keeps in-frame clones and lacks some. This table has roughly 51,000 clones, roughly 78% appearing once. The sample here was PBMCs, taken around atezolizumab (anti-PD-L1) treatment. The receptors were gathered from an older man with urothelial cancer. Both conserved end residues are part of each CDR3. D genes are given only for firm matches. The size of a clone is reported for some rows only, either as once, few or many, or as a class for expanded clones.

d_gene: TRBD2; abundance: once; j_gene: TRBJ2-7; v_gene: TRBV7-2; CDR3aa: CASSSSSGLSYEQYF; CDR3nt: TGTGCCAGCAGCTCGAGTAGCGGGCTCTCCTACGAGCAGTACTTC
d_gene: TRBD1; abundance: NA; j_gene: TRBJ2-6; v_gene: TRBV28; CDR3aa: CASSVTGGTGANVLTF; CDR3nt: TGTGCCAGCAGTGTCACAGGGGGCACTGGGGCCAACGTCCTGACTTTC
d_gene: NA; abundance: NA; j_gene: TRBJ1-4; v_gene: TRBV19; CDR3aa: CASSPLKGEVEKLFF; CDR3nt: TGTGCCAGTAGTCCCCTGAAAGGGGAGGTTGAAAAACTGTTTTTT
d_gene: TRBD1; abundance: few; j_gene: TRBJ2-7; v_gene: TRBV15; CDR3aa: CATSRGGDRVYEQYF; CDR3nt: TGTGCCACCAGCAGAGGAGGTGACAGGGTCTACGAGCAGTACTTC
d_gene: NA; abundance: many; j_gene: TRBJ2-4; v_gene: TRBV2; CDR3aa: CASRFGENIQYF; CDR3nt: TGTGCCAGCAGGTTCGGAGAAAACATTCAGTACTTC
d_gene: TRBD2; abundance: NA; j_gene: TRBJ2-3; v_gene: TRBV28; CDR3aa: CASKLAGGPSTDTQYF; CDR3nt: TGTGCCAGTAAACTAGCGGGAGGGCCCAGCACAGATACGCAGTATTTT
d_gene: TRBD2; abundance: NA; j_gene: TRBJ2-1; v_gene: TRBV5-1; CDR3aa: CASSLRPSGLNEQFF; CDR3nt: TGCGCCAGCAGCTTGAGGCCTAGCGGGCTGAATGAGCAGTTCTTC
d_gene: TRBD1; abundance: NA; j_gene: TRBJ2-7; v_gene: TRBV6-5; CDR3aa: CASSYGRGPYEQYF; CDR3nt: TGTGCCAGCAGTTATGGCAGGGGGCCCTACGAGCAGTACTTC
d_gene: NA; abundance: NA; j_gene: TRBJ1-2; v_gene: TRBV30; CDR3aa: CAWVLGGSGGYTF; CDR3nt: TGTGCCTGGGTTTTGGGGGGTTCTGGAGGCTACACCTTC
d_gene: TRBD1; abundance: NA; j_gene: TRBJ1-2; v_gene: TRBV6-1; CDR3aa: CASSSGQGNLYGYTF; CDR3nt: TGTGCCAGCAGCTCCGGACAGGGCAACCTCTATGGCTACACCTTC
d_gene: NA; abundance: NA; j_gene: TRBJ2-5; v_gene: TRBV5-6; CDR3aa: CASSPFSAAGETQYF; CDR3nt: TGTGCCAGCAGCCCCTTCTCTGCGGCCGGAGAGACCCAGTACTTC
d_gene: TRBD1; abundance: NA; j_gene: TRBJ2-5; v_gene: TRBV28; CDR3aa: CASRGTGFGETQYF; CDR3nt: TGTGCCAGCAGGGGGACAGGCTTTGGGGAGACCCAGTACTTC
d_gene: NA; abundance: NA; j_gene: TRBJ2-1; v_gene: TRBV2; CDR3aa: CASPRTEAYNEQFF; CDR3nt: TGTGCCAGCCCTAGGACAGAGGCCTACAATGAGCAGTTCTTC
d_gene: NA; abundance: once; j_gene: TRBJ2-1; v_gene: TRBV21-1; CDR3aa: CASSSTSGYSYNEQFF; CDR3nt: TGTGCCAGCAGCAGTACTAGCGGGTACTCCTACAATGAGCAGTTCTTC
d_gene: TRBD2; abundance: NA; j_gene: TRBJ2-5; v_gene: TRBV6-5; CDR3aa: CASSYGSAGGRETQYF; CDR3nt: TGTGCCAGCAGTTACGGGTCGGCCGGGGGGAGGGAGACCCAGTACTTC
d_gene: TRBD1; abundance: NA; j_gene: TRBJ2-7; v_gene: TRBV15; CDR3aa: CATRDRGYEQYF; CDR3nt: TGTGCCACCCGGGACAGGGGCTACGAGCAGTACTTC
d_gene: TRBD1; abundance: NA; j_gene: TRBJ2-1; v_gene: TRBV5-5; CDR3aa: CASSQRTGGPHNEQFF; CDR3nt: TGTGCCAGCAGCCAGCGAACAGGGGGACCCCACAATGAGCAGTTCTTC
d_gene: NA; abundance: NA; j_gene: TRBJ1-3; v_gene: TRBV2; CDR3aa: CASTTGYGNTIYF; CDR3nt: TGTGCCAGCACCACAGGGTACGGAAACACCATATATTTT
d_gene: NA; abundance: NA; j_gene: TRBJ2-2; v_gene: TRBV5-6; CDR3aa: CASSFSGTMNTGELFF; CDR3nt: TGTGCCAGCAGCTTCTCCGGGACAATGAACACCGGGGAGCTGTTTTTT
d_gene: TRBD1; abundance: NA; j_gene: TRBJ2-7; v_gene: TRBV7-8; CDR3aa: CASSSTSPGQAYYEQYF; CDR3nt: TGTGCCAGCAGCTCGACTTCACCGGGACAGGCCTACTACGAGCAGTACTTC
d_gene: TRBD1; abundance: NA; j_gene: TRBJ1-1; v_gene: TRBV5-1; CDR3aa: CASSFDTGDTEAFF; CDR3nt: TGCGCCAGCAGCTTCGACACAGGGGACACTGAAGCTTTCTTT
d_gene: TRBD2; abundance: few; j_gene: TRBJ2-1; v_gene: TRBV15; CDR3aa: CATSRDVREMELLIF; CDR3nt: TGTGCCACCAGCAGAGATGTGCGGGAGATGGAGCTGCTAATCTTC
d_gene: TRBD2; abundance: NA; j_gene: TRBJ2-7; v_gene: TRBV5-1; CDR3aa: CASSTASGSGYEQYF; CDR3nt: TGCGCCAGCAGCACGGCTAGCGGGAGTGGATACGAGCAGTACTTC
d_gene: NA; abundance: NA; j_gene: TRBJ2-2; v_gene: TRBV6-5; CDR3aa: CASSYGTINTGELFF; CDR3nt: TGTGCCAGCAGTTACGGGACAATTAACACCGGGGAGCTGTTTTTT
d_gene: NA; abundance: NA; j_gene: TRBJ1-5; v_gene: TRBV29-1; CDR3aa: CSVGQLNQPQHF; CDR3nt: TGCAGCGTCGGACAGTTAAATCAGCCCCAGCATTTT